The present T cell receptor (beta chain) was sequenced within a study of tumor-infiltrating lymphocytes in primary liver carcinoma. The overall study: Samples returned roughly 3.65 to 7.5 million productive TCRbeta reads, a yield that was similar across tissue types.

Researchers generated TCR beta cDNA from about 500 ng of total RNA, relying on a constant-region primer. Libraries for TCR beta were built through three nested multiplex PCR rounds, which together made up a slightly modified ARM-PCR procedure. Both of the initial two PCR rounds ran for approximately 11 cycles and employed TRBV1-TRBV30 forward primers alongside a C-beta reverse primer. TCRdb fed the multiplex PCR reads into MiXCR, producing one record per CDR3 protein. The sample shows some 110,000 distinct CDR3 sequences, 82% of them seen only once. As regards this clonotype: The germline gene is not matched at one end of the junction; a read error may be the cause.

Between roughly 17 and 30 mg of unsorted bulk tissue served as the source from which RNA and DNA were co-extracted. The CDR3 has 17 amino acids. Germline assignment: CDR1 SEHNR and CDR2 FQNEAQ (reference sequence). The sequencing input was liver tumor tissue from sampling region 3. Sample subset: tumor region T3, left-lateral pole. The receptor's source is a man aged 40-49 years with primary liver carcinoma and hepatitis B virus infection. The chain couples TRBV7-9 to TRBJ2-7; 11 positions match TRBD2. CDR3 sequence reads: CDSSLGSGTSGGYEQYF. CDR3 DNA: TGTGACAGCAGCTTAGGGTCCGGGACTAGCGGAGGCTACGAACAGTATTTC.